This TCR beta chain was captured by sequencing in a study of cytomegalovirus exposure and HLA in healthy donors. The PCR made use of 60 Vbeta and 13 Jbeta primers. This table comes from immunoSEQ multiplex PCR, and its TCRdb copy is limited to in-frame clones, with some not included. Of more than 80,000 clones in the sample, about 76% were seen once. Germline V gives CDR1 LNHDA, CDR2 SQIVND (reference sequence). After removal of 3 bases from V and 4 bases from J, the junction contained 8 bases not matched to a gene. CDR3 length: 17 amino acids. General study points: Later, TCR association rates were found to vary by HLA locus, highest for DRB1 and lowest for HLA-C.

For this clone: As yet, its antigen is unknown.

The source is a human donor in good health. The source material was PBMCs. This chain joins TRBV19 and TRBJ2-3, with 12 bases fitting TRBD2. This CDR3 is CASSMRTSGVVADTQYF. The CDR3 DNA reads TGTGCCAGTAGTATGCGGACTAGCGGGGTTGTGGCAGATACGCAGTATTTT.